What follows are 4 T cell receptor beta chains derived from one specimen sequenced in a study of shared clonotypes between healthy human individuals. The data were produced by immunoSEQ multiplex PCR, yet TCRdb's version contains in-frame clones alone and is incomplete. The repertoire has more than 900,000 clones, more than 75% of them found once; the top ten carry more than 0.55%. Sequencing was carried out using memory CD4+ T cells from PBMCs. Subset: CD45RA-negative fraction. Receptors were obtained from a man aged 18-30 years in good health. Some clones in this sample may be carry-over from other donors' samples.

The gene calls are TRBV13 and TRBJ2-7; D is possibly TRBD1 or TRBD2 (6 bases each). With 5 bases removed from V and 6 bases from J, the gap between germline ends came to 20 bases. The CDR3 is 15 amino acids. Germline CDR1 and CDR2: PRHDT and FYEKMQ (reference sequence). The CDR3 DNA sequence: TGTGCCAGCAGCCTAGATGGGGGGCGTTTCTCCGAGCAGTACTTC. Translation gives CASSLDGGRFSEQYF.

V and J are TRBV11-3 and TRBJ2-3; 10 bases fit TRBD2. Germline V lookup: CDR1 SGHNT, CDR2 YENEEA. CDR3 size: 13 residues. V shed 9 bases, J shed 5 bases, and the junction held 5 bases outside the gene matches. The CDR3 loop is CARRAGGRDTQYF. The CDR3 bases are TGTGCCAGGAGAGCGGGAGGGAGAGATACGCAGTATTTT. Complete variable domain (other parts from reference TRBV11-3 and TRBJ2-3): EAGVVQSPRYKIIEKKQPVAFWCNPISGHNTLYWYLQNLGQGPELLIRYENEEAVDDSQLPKDRFSAERLKGVDSTLKIQPAELGDSAVYLCARRAGGRDTQYFGPGTRLTVL.

The V gene is TRBV7-9, the J gene TRBJ1-5; the match to TRBD1 covers 12 bases. The CDR3 contains 17 residues. The germline V gene encodes CDR1 SEHNR and CDR2 FQNEAQ (reference sequence). With 3 bases clipped from V and 7 bases from J, the junction kept 10 bases outside the gene matches. CDR3 sequence reads: CASSLGGTGGAGQPQHF. The CDR3 DNA sequence: TGTGCCAGCAGCTTGGGCGGGACAGGGGGCGCGGGGCAGCCCCAGCATTTT.

The chain is built from TRBV9 and TRBJ2-7, with D hard to call. Germline CDR1 SGDLS, CDR2 YYNGEE. The V and J ends lost 0 bases and 2 bases respectively, with 6 bases between them. The CDR3 spans 13 residues. The CDR3 sequence: CASSVGAPYEQYF. CDR3 in DNA: TGTGCCAGCAGCGTAGGTGCCCCCTACGAGCAGTACTTC.